The clone carrying this T cell receptor (beta chain) was found many times. Its antigen is not known. The germline gives CDR1 DFQATT, CDR2 SNEGSKA (reference sequence). The CDR3 loop spans 14 amino acids. The J segment lost 4 bases and the V segment lost 4 bases, leaving 6 bases of the junction unmatched. This sample is drawn from a study of CD8+CD57+ T cells in acquired aplastic anemia. Study in general: Sorted CD4+ and CD8+ cell DNA averaged approximately 3 ug. Study-wide results and limits: Fewer than 30 shared CD8+ CDR3s appeared highly expressed within patients' immunodominant clones. Between the patient and control groups, CD8+ Simpson's diversity did not differ significantly.

The template for TCR beta VDJ and CDR3 sequence profiling was genomic DNA. TCRdb re-called the reads through MiXCR, storing one row per CDR3 protein. The data show 120,000 or so distinct CDR3 sequences, over 30% seen once. Whoever was chosen for sequencing had shown CD8+CD57+ cell expansion by flow cytometry. All participating patients were living with severe acquired aplastic anemia. Sequencing used sorted CD4+, CD8+, or CD8+CD57+ T cells (not recorded which) from PBMCs. V usage is TRBV20-1 and J usage is TRBJ2-1; 8 positions match TRBD2. This receptor was obtained from a human donor with aplastic anemia. In nucleotides, the CDR3 is TGCAGTGCTAAGGCGGGGGGCATATACAATGAGCAGTTCTTC. Amino acids: CSAKAGGIYNEQFF.